A selection of T cell receptor beta chains follows, all from one sample in a study of OX40 agonist ivuxolimab in advanced cancers. Clones were read by immunoSEQ multiplex PCR, and TCRdb kept only the in-frame ones, dropping some. The sample contains 55,000 to 70,000 clones, 90% of which appear only once. Sequencing used CD4+ or CD8+ T cells sorted from blood, obtained in a trial of the OX40 agonist ivuxolimab. These receptors all stem from an adult with an advanced solid tumor such as melanoma, head and neck, liver or kidney cancer. The CDR3 runs from the conserved cysteine through the conserved F or W. D genes are given only for firm matches. Part of the rows lack a size; the others show once, few, many or a class for expanded clones.

v_call,clone_size,d_call,j_call,cdr3_nt,cdr3_aa
TRBV18,.,.,TRBJ1-5,TGTGCCAGCTCACCTGGGACCGCAAATCAGCCCCAGCATTTT,CASSPGTANQPQHF
TRBV7-2,.,TRBD1,TRBJ1-1,TGTGCCAGCAGCTTAAACAGGGGTACTGAAGCTTTCTTT,CASSLNRGTEAFF
TRBV6-5,.,TRBD2,TRBJ2-7,TGTGCCAGCAGGGGGAGCGGGGACCCCTACGAGCAGTACTTC,CASRGSGDPYEQYF
TRBV6-5,.,TRBD1,TRBJ1-4,TGTGCCAGCAGTTTGGGGGACAGTAATGAAAAACTGTTTTTT,CASSLGDSNEKLFF
TRBV19,.,.,TRBJ2-1,TGTGCCAGTAGTATTATGTGGTCCGGCGGGAATGCCAATGAGCAGTTCTTC,CASSIMWSGGNANEQFF
TRBV2,.,.,TRBJ2-2,TGTGCCTCCCGGAGTAGCGGACTATTTGCTCTCACCGGGGAGCTGTTTTTT,CASRSSGLFALTGELFF
TRBV4-2,.,.,TRBJ2-3,TGTGCCAGCAGCTTGGCTTCTAGCACAGATACGCAGTATTTT,CASSLASSTDTQYF
TRBV28,.,.,TRBJ2-5,TGTGCCAGCAGGTCCGGGACTGAAGAGACCCAGTACTTC,CASRSGTEETQYF
TRBV2,.,TRBD1,TRBJ1-6,TGTGCCAGCAGCGGACTCTCCGCGACAGGGCCCTTCTCCTATAATTCACCCCTCCACTTT,CASSGLSATGPFSYNSPLHF
TRBV7-9,.,.,TRBJ1-1,TGTGCCAGCAGCCAAGGGACTTCGAACACTGAAGCTTTCTTT,CASSQGTSNTEAFF
TRBV6-5,.,.,TRBJ1-3,TGTGCCAGCAGTTCTCCCCGAGGCTCTGGAAACACCATATATTTT,CASSSPRGSGNTIYF
TRBV6-5,.,.,TRBJ1-1,TGTGCCAGCAGTCCAACCACCCCGCCAGGAGCTTTCTTT,CASSPTTPPGAFF
TRBV2,few,.,TRBJ1-1,TGTGCCAGCAGCTGGGACACTTTAACCGGCACTGAAGCTTTCTTT,CASSWDTLTGTEAFF
TRBV5-3,.,TRBD1,TRBJ2-1,TGTGCCAGAAGCTTGGTACAGGGGGTACCTCGTGAGCAGTTCTTC,CARSLVQGVPREQFF
TRBV9,.,.,TRBJ2-5,TGTGCCAGCAGCTTAGACAGTGGGTTTGGCCAAGAGACCCAGTACTTC,CASSLDSGFGQETQYF
TRBV5-1,.,TRBD1,TRBJ2-1,TGCGCCAGCAGCTTGGAGGGGACAGGGGAAACTCCATATTACAATGAGCAGTTCTTC,CASSLEGTGETPYYNEQFF
TRBV28,.,.,TRBJ1-6,TGTGCCAGCAGCCTACCAACAGGGAACAATTCACCCCTCCACTTT,CASSLPTGNNSPLHF
TRBV6-1,.,TRBD1,TRBJ2-1,TGTGCCAGCAGCGGACAGGGGATGGATGAGCAGTTCTTC,CASSGQGMDEQFF
TRBV5-4,.,.,TRBJ2-5,TGTGCCAGCAGCTTGAGGTTCGCGGCGGGGATGGAGACCCAGTACTTC,CASSLRFAAGMETQYF
TRBV11-2,once,.,TRBJ1-2,TGTGCCAGCAGTCCCGCCAACTATGGCTACACCTTC,CASSPANYGYTF
TRBV4-2,.,.,TRBJ2-1,TGTGCCAGCAGCCAATCCCAGGACGGGGCTACGTGGAATGAGCAGTTCTTC,CASSQSQDGATWNEQFF
TRBV7-2,.,.,TRBJ2-7,TGTGCCAGCAGCCTAAACCCGGGGTTAGAGCAGTACTTC,CASSLNPGLEQYF
TRBV6-5,few,TRBD2,TRBJ2-7,TGTGCCGCACGCGGGGGGGCAAGGGAGCAGTACTTC,CAARGGAREQYF
TRBV7-7,.,TRBD1,TRBJ2-1,TGTGCCAGCAGCTTCGGGACAGGGGGTTTTAATGAGCAGTTCTTC,CASSFGTGGFNEQFF
TRBV7-2,.,.,TRBJ2-7,TGTGCCAGCAGGGATGGGGGCCACGAGCAGTACTTC,CASRDGGHEQYF
TRBV7-3,once,.,TRBJ2-2,TGTGCCAGCAGCCCAACAAGGGACACCGCGAACACCGGGGAGCTGTTTTTT,CASSPTRDTANTGELFF
TRBV2,few,TRBD1,TRBJ2-3,TGTGCCAGCAGCTGGGACAGGCAAAGCACAGATACGCAGTATTTT,CASSWDRQSTDTQYF
TRBV4-3,once,.,TRBJ2-4,TGCGCCAGCAGCCAAGATAGGTTAGGGGACATGAACTTC,CASSQDRLGDMNF